Shown below are 14 T cell receptor beta chains from a single sample sequenced in a study of T cell responses to AZD1222 COVID-19 vaccine (dated by TCRdb to the early 2020s). To prepare the library, the immunoSEQ multiplex PCR assay was applied. What TCRdb holds here is the immuneACCESS table cut down to in-frame rearrangements. Part of the clones is not present; checked against another copy, under half of the missing clones reflect an unresolved V gene, and the others are unexplained. The sample contains 110,000 to 150,000 clones, approximately 90% of them found a single time. The top ten clones comprise around 1.5% of the sample. Sample time point, as interpreted from the label and publication: baseline before first vaccination. The source material was peripheral blood, sampled on day 0 of AZD1222 vaccination. The receptors were gathered from an adult in good health.

The chain is built from TRBV19 and TRBJ1-2; 8 bases are a match to TRBD1. Per the germline V gene, CDR1 is LNHDA and CDR2 is SQIVND (reference sequence). The length of the CDR3 is 11 residues. The V segment lost 4 bases and the J segment 11 bases; nucleotides outside the gene matches: 3. The CDR3 DNA follows: TGTGCCAGTAGTAAGGACAGGGTGTACACCTTC. Translating gives CASSKDRVYTF. The whole variable domain, filled in from reference TRBV19 and TRBJ1-2, reads DGGITQSPKYLFRKEGQNVTLSCEQNLNHDAMYWYRQDPGQGLRLIYYSQIVNDFQKGDIAEGYSVSREKKESFPLTVTSAQKNPTAFYLCASSKDRVYTFGSGTRLTVV.

The gene calls are TRBV10-3 and TRBJ1-1; possible D gene TRBD1, 5 bases. Germline-derived CDR1 and CDR2 are ENHRY and SYGVKD. The CDR3 has 12 amino acids. V dropped 2 bases and J dropped 8 bases, with 9 bases sitting between them. The CDR3 DNA is TGTGCCATCAGTGAGGGCAGGGAGGAAGCTTTCTTT. Translation gives CAISEGREEAFF.

The chain combines TRBV5-5 with TRBJ2-5, with 8 bases identical to TRBD2. CDR3 size: 15 residues. With V trimmed by 0 bases and J by 4 bases, 5 bases remained unmatched. Germline CDR1 SGHKS, CDR2 YYEKEE (reference sequence). For the CDR3, the DNA is TGTGCCAGCAGCTTGGCGGACGGGAGGGGAGAGACCCAGTACTTC. This gives the protein CASSLADGRGETQYF.

The V and J genes are TRBV6-1 and TRBJ1-5; D gene unclear. Germline V gene lookup returns CDR1 MNHNS and CDR2 SASEGT. V shed 1 base and J shed 3 bases, with 13 bases lying between them. The CDR3 has 16 residues. CDR3 amino acids: CASSEEGVWNNQPQHF. The CDR3 DNA follows: TGTGCCAGCAGTGAAGAGGGCGTCTGGAACAATCAGCCCCAGCATTTT.

This chain connects TRBV2 to TRBJ1-2; D is perhaps TRBD1 (5 bases). Germline CDR1 is SNHLY and CDR2 is FYNNEI. Trimming removed 3 bases from V and 4 bases from J, with 15 bases in between. This CDR3 is 15 amino acids long. In nucleotides, the CDR3 is TGTGCCAGCAGTGAGGGGCAGGTCGTAACCTATGGCTACACCTTC. Translated, it gives CASSEGQVVTYGYTF. Full variable domain (outside the CDR3, taken from reference TRBV2 and TRBJ1-2): EPEVTQTPSHQVTQMGQEVILRCVPISNHLYFYWYRQILGQKVEFLVSFYNNEISEKSEIFDDQFSVERPDGSNFTLKIRSTKLEDSAMYFCASSEGQVVTYGYTFGSGTRLTVV.

The genes are TRBV28 and TRBJ2-7, with TRBD1 matching 9 bases. This CDR3 is built from 13 residues. The trim removed 4 bases at V and 4 bases at J, leaving 2 bases unmatched. Germline lookup yields CDR1 MDHEN and CDR2 SYDVKM. Here the CDR3 reads CASSWDREYEQYF. CDR3 nucleotides: TGTGCCAGCAGTTGGGACAGGGAATACGAGCAGTACTTC.

The chain joins TRBV9 to TRBJ2-7, with D perhaps assigned TRBD1 or TRBD2 (6 bases each). The CDR3 runs 13 residues. V lost 4 bases and J 3 bases, leaving 11 bases between the germline ends. CDR1 SGDLS and CDR2 YYNGEE come from the germline V gene. The CDR3 nucleotides read TGTGCCAGCAGCTCCAGGGGACTCTACGAGCAGTACTTC. It specifies CASSSRGLYEQYF.

The chain is built from TRBV2 and TRBJ1-5; D gene unclear. The V gene lost 4 bases and the J gene lost 4 bases, with 11 bases spanning the gap. CDR3 length: 14 amino acids. Germline V gene data show CDR1 as SNHLY and CDR2 as FYNNEI. CDR3 nucleotide sequence: TGTGCCAGCAGTGTAGGGCGGAAAAATCAGCCCCAGCATTTT. This encodes CASSVGRKNQPQHF.

The V gene is TRBV27, the J gene TRBJ2-5, with 10 nucleotides matching TRBD1. The CDR3 runs to 13 residues. Germline V lookup: CDR1 MNHEY, CDR2 SMNVEV (reference sequence). The J segment lost 5 bases and the V segment lost 7 bases, leaving 4 bases of the junction unmatched. CDR3 nucleotides: TGTGCCAGCATTGAGACAGGGGGCGAGACCCAGTACTTC. Its translation is CASIETGGETQYF.

The V call is TRBV5-6, the J call TRBJ1-2, with a weak D call TRBD1 (6 bases). Trimming shortened V by 3 bases and J by 0 bases, and 15 bases separated the two germline ends. The CDR3 spans 16 residues. The germline gives CDR1 SGHDT, CDR2 YYEEEE. The CDR3 nucleotides are TGTGCCAGCAGCTCAGGAACAGGGCCCTCTAACTATGGCTACACCTTC. It specifies CASSSGTGPSNYGYTF.

The V gene is TRBV11-2, the J gene TRBJ2-2; 9 nucleotides match TRBD2. Germline CDR1 and CDR2: SGHAT and FQNNGV. The CDR3 has 17 amino acids. Trimming took 2 bases from V and 4 from J; bases not matched to a gene: 8. This CDR3 is CASSLRGGGRATGELFF. Here the CDR3 DNA reads TGTGCCAGCAGCTTACGGGGTGGCGGGAGGGCCACCGGGGAGCTGTTTTTT.

V usage is TRBV28 and J usage is TRBJ1-5; D uncertain. Germline assignment: CDR1 MDHEN and CDR2 SYDVKM. The CDR3 loop spans 12 amino acids. Trimming removed 5 bases from V and 4 bases from J, with 6 bases in between. The CDR3 loop is CASSPPNQPQHF. DNA for the CDR3: TGTGCCAGCAGTCCCCCAAATCAGCCCCAGCATTTT.

This clone was counted once. The CDR3 DNA sequence: TGTGCCAGCACCACGGGAGGGGGGGCTTATGAAAAACTGTTTTTT. This translates into CASTTGGGAYEKLFF. The chain employs TRBV3-1 (or the pseudogene TRBV3-2) and TRBJ1-4; perhaps TRBD1 as D (6 bases). This CDR3 comprises 15 residues. Deletions cut 7 bases from V and 6 bases from J, with 18 bases between. Germline CDR1 and CDR2: LGHDT and YNNKEL (reference sequence).

This clone came up a few times. The chain combines TRBV28 with TRBJ1-3; a possible D gene is TRBD1 (5 bases). Germline loops: CDR1 MDHEN, CDR2 SYDVKM. The CDR3 is 14 residues long. Trimming took 5 bases from V and 0 from J, leaving 8 bases between them. The DNA of the CDR3 is TGTGCCAGCAGTCGGGGGGGCTCTGGAAACACCATATATTTT. As protein: CASSRGGSGNTIYF.